This entry lists 18 T cell receptor beta chains sequenced from one sample in a study of shared clonotypes between healthy human individuals. Measured with immunoSEQ multiplex PCR; TCRdb has only the in-frame clones, and not every one. Of nearly 1 million clones in the sample, 60% to 85% are singletons; the top ten hold approximately 1.5%. Specimen: memory CD4+ T cells sorted from blood. Indicated subset: CD45RA-negative fraction. The receptor source for this set is a man aged 18 to 29 in good health.

The J gene is TRBJ1-2, the V gene TRBV2, with 9 bases aligning to TRBD1. The V and J ends lost 7 bases and 4 bases, in that order; junction bases with no gene match: 16. The CDR3 extends over 17 amino acids. Germline values: CDR1 SNHLY, CDR2 FYNNEI. The CDR3 bases are TGTGCCAGCACCCTACGAGCGACAGGGGGTTGGTTCTATGGCTACACCTTC. Amino acid sequence: CASTLRATGGWFYGYTF.

The V gene is TRBV28, the J gene TRBJ2-2; D may be TRBD1 or TRBD2 (5 bases each). The V and J ends lost 10 bases and 4 bases respectively, with 19 bases between them. Germline CDR1 is MDHEN and CDR2 is SYDVKM. This CDR3 is built from 15 residues. The CDR3 sequence is CATIGTLGLTGELFF. Written as DNA, the CDR3 is TGTGCCACCATAGGGACCCTAGGCCTCACCGGGGAGCTGTTTTTT.

This chain joins TRBV6-6 and TRBJ2-5; D is undetermined. Germline CDR1 reads MNHNY; CDR2 reads SVGAGI (reference sequence). Trimming removed 0 bases from V and 2 bases from J, with 10 bases in between. This CDR3 is 15 amino acids long. Here the CDR3 DNA reads TGTGCCAGCAGTTACTCGATTGCCAGACAAGAGACCCAGTACTTC. This codes for CASSYSIARQETQYF.

On this clone itself: Compared with germline, one end of the junction differs, possibly owing to a read error. V usage is TRBV19 and J usage is TRBJ1-1; TRBD1 matches at 8 bases. The germline CDR1 and CDR2 sequences are LNHDA and SQIVND (reference sequence). The CDR3 consists of 14 residues. The CDR3 sequence: CASSLDRGGTEAFF. CDR3 nucleotide sequence: TGTGCCAGTAGTTTAGACAGGGGAGGAACTGAAGCTTTCTTT.

Only one count was recorded for this clone. This chain links TRBV5-1 with TRBJ1-1; D is ambiguous. Trimming left V 0 bases short and J 1 base short, with 7 bases between. This CDR3 has 14 residues. Germline-derived CDR1 and CDR2 are SGHRS and YFSETQ. CDR3 sequence reads: CASSLETSNTEAFF. In nucleotides, the CDR3 is TGCGCCAGCAGCTTGGAGACCTCGAACACTGAAGCTTTCTTT.

This clone has more than one count but fewer than ten. The chain links TRBV18 to TRBJ2-1; D not certain. Germline V CDR1 and CDR2: KGHSH, LQKENI. CDR3 length: 15 amino acids. V dropped 2 bases and J dropped 4 bases, with 12 bases sitting between them. Here the CDR3 DNA reads TGTGCCAGCTCACCAACCCCAATGGCTTACAATGAGCAGTTCTTC. Translating gives CASSPTPMAYNEQFF.

V is TRBV18 and J is TRBJ2-7; tentative D call: TRBD1 (6 bases). The CDR3 is 14 amino acids. V was clipped by 4 bases and J by 4 bases, with 14 bases between them. Per the germline V gene, CDR1 is KGHSH and CDR2 is LQKENI. For the CDR3, the DNA is TGTGCCAGCTCACTACAGGGATTTCAGTACGAGCAGTACTTC. Its translation: CASSLQGFQYEQYF.

As for this clone: The sample holds other DNA sequences that translate to the same CDR3. DNA of the CDR3: TGTGCCAGCAGCCCATCGTCCTACAATGAGCAGTTCTTC. The encoded protein is CASSPSSYNEQFF. The chain joins TRBV5-4 to TRBJ2-1; D unclear. Germline V gives CDR1 SGHNT, CDR2 YYREEE (reference sequence). The CDR3 runs to 13 residues. Trimming shortened V by 4 bases and J by 1 base, and 6 bases separated the two germline ends.

V is TRBV11-2 and J is TRBJ1-5; D is unclear. CDR1 and CDR2 from the germline V gene are SGHAT and FQNNGV. The CDR3 has 14 residues. The V gene lost 5 bases and the J gene lost 1 base, with 9 bases spanning the gap. CDR3 in amino acids: CASSLGLSNQPQHF. The CDR3 DNA sequence: TGTGCCAGCAGCCTAGGACTGAGCAATCAGCCCCAGCATTTT.

This clone was counted between two and nine times. The rearrangement links TRBV10-3 to TRBJ2-2; 7 bases are a match to TRBD2. Trimming cost V 6 bases and J 6 bases; bases outside gene matches: 1. The length of the CDR3 is 12 residues. The germline V gene encodes CDR1 ENHRY and CDR2 SYGVKD. The CDR3 DNA reads TGTGCCATCAGGGGAGGGCCCGGGGAGCTGTTTTTT. This sequence encodes CAIRGGPGELFF.

The CDR3 DNA sequence: TGCAGTGCTGATCAGTTTGATGAGCAGTTCTTC. It is translated as CSADQFDEQFF. The genes are TRBV20-1 and TRBJ2-1; D ambiguous. Trimming took off 5 bases at V and 8 bases at J, with 10 bases between the two ends. This CDR3 comprises 11 residues. Germline CDR1 DFQATT, CDR2 SNEGSKA (reference sequence).

The J gene is TRBJ1-3, the V gene TRBV18; 7 positions agree with TRBD1. V shed 5 bases, J shed 0 bases, and the junction held 7 bases outside the gene matches. The germline CDR1 and CDR2 sequences are KGHSH and LQKENI. The CDR3 loop spans 16 amino acids. The CDR3 region has the DNA TGTGCCAGCTCATACGGACAGGCAAGCTCTGGAAACACCATATATTTT. It translates to CASSYGQASSGNTIYF.

This chain joins TRBV7-2 and TRBJ1-2; D ambiguous. Germline V lookup: CDR1 SGHTA, CDR2 FQGNSA. Trimming left V 6 bases short and J 0 bases short, with 5 bases between. CDR3 length: 12 amino acids. CDR3 residues: CASRISNYGYTF. The DNA for the CDR3 is TGTGCCAGCAGGATTTCTAACTATGGCTACACCTTC.

In DNA form, the CDR3 reads TGTGCCAGTAGTATCGGGACCTCTAATGAAAAACTGTTTTTT. This gives the protein CASSIGTSNEKLFF. The chain links TRBV19 to TRBJ1-4; a possible D gene is TRBD1 (5 bases). This CDR3 is 14 amino acids long. Trimming stripped 3 bases from V and 3 bases from J, with 8 bases between. Germline V CDR1 and CDR2: LNHDA, SQIVND (reference sequence).

Comments on this clone: Other nucleotide sequences from this sample produce the same CDR3. The chain has TRBV5-1 and TRBJ2-5; 11 bases agree with TRBD2. The trim removed 3 bases at V and 1 base at J, leaving 5 bases unmatched. The CDR3 is 16 residues long. Per germline, CDR1 SGHRS and CDR2 YFSETQ. The DNA for the CDR3 is TGCGCCAGCAGCTCGGGGACTAGCGGATTCCAAGAGACCCAGTACTTC. This sequence encodes CASSSGTSGFQETQYF.

The V call is TRBV6-6, the J call TRBJ1-2; D possibly corresponds to TRBD1 (6 bases). Trimming cost V 3 bases and J 8 bases, with 16 bases left between them. In germline, CDR1 is MNHNY, CDR2 SVGAGI (reference sequence). CDR3 length equals 14 residues. Here the CDR3 DNA reads TGTGCCAGCAGTTATCCACAGGGTAGAGGAGGCTACACCTTC. Its protein product is CASSYPQGRGGYTF.

This clone appeared once. The V call is TRBV10-3, the J call TRBJ1-1; 8 nucleotides line up with TRBD1. CDR1 and CDR2 (germline): ENHRY, SYGVKD. V trimming: 4 bases; J trimming: 0 bases; junction bases outside the gene matches: 1. There are 14 residues in the CDR3. CDR3 region: CAISAGQVNTEAFF. In DNA form, the CDR3 reads TGTGCCATCAGTGCGGGACAGGTGAACACTGAAGCTTTCTTT.

This chain connects TRBV4-1 to TRBJ2-7; tentative D call: TRBD1 (6 bases). Germline CDR1 is MGHRA and CDR2 is YSYEKL. Trimming took off 0 bases at V and 2 bases at J, with 11 bases between the two ends. The CDR3 runs 15 residues. The CDR3 region has the DNA TGCGCCAGCAGCCAAGAGCCTCACAGGGCCTACGAGCAGTACTTC. Encoded protein: CASSQEPHRAYEQYF.